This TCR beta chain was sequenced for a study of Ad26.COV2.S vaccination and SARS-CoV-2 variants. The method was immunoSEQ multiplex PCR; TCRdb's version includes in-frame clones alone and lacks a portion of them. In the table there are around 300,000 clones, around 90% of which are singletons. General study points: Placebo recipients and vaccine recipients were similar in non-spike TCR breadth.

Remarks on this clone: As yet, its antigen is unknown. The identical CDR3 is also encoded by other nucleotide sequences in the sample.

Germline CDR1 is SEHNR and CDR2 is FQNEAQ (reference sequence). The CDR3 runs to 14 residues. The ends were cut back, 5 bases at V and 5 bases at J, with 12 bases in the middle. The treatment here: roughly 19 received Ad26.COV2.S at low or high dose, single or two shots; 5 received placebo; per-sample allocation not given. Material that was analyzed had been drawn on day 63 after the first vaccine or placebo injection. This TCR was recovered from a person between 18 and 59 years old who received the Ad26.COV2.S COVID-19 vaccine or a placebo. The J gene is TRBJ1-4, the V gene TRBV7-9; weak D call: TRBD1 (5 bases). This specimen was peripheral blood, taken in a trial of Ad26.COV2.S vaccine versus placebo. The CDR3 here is CASSGTGPNEKLFF. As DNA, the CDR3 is TGTGCCAGCAGCGGTACGGGACCAAATGAAAAACTGTTTTTT.